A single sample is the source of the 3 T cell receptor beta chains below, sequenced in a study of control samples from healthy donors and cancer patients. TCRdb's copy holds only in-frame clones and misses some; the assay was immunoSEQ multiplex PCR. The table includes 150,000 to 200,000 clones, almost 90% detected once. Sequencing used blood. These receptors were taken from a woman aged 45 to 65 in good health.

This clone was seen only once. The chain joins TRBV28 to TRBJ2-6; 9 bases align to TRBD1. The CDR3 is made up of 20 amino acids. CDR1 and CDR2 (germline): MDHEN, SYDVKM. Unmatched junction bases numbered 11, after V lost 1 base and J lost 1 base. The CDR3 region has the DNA TGTGCCAGCAGTTTATATCGGGACAGGGTCTTAGGTTCTGGGGCCAACGTCCTGACTTTC. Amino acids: CASSLYRDRVLGSGANVLTF.

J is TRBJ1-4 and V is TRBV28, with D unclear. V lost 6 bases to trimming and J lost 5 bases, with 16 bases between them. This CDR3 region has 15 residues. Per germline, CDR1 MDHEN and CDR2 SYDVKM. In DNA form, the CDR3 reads TGTGCCAGCAGACCCCGAGCGGCGGCCAATGAAAAACTGTTTTTT. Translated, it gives CASRPRAAANEKLFF.

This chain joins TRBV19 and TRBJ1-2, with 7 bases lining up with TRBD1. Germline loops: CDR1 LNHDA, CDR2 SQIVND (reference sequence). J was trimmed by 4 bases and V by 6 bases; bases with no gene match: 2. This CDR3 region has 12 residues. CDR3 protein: CASRGGSYGYTF. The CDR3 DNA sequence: TGTGCCAGTAGAGGGGGCTCCTATGGCTACACCTTC.